The 16 T cell receptor beta chains given below trace back to one sample, sequenced in a study of blood T cell repertoires in COVID-19. TCRdb keeps only in-frame clones here, not all; method: immunoSEQ multiplex PCR. This sample yields about 250,000 clones, of which 70% to 85% are seen a single time; approximately 4% belongs to the top ten. Sequencing used peripheral blood. The receptors shown here come from a woman in her thirties or forties with active or convalescent COVID-19.

The V call is TRBV9, the J call TRBJ2-6; D ambiguous. CDR1 is SGDLS, CDR2 YYNGEE, per germline. The V and J ends lost 2 bases and 0 bases respectively, with 9 bases between them. This CDR3 is 16 amino acids long. This CDR3 is CASSVTVPSGANVLTF. CDR3 in DNA: TGTGCCAGCAGCGTTACGGTTCCCTCTGGGGCCAACGTCCTGACTTTC.

The V call is TRBV6-5, the J call TRBJ1-2; D ambiguous. V lost 0 bases, J lost 2 bases, and 10 bases lay in between. The CDR3 length is 15 residues. CDR1 is MNHEY and CDR2 is SVGAGI in the germline V gene. The CDR3 region is CASSYSRAFNYGYTF. The CDR3 nucleotides are TGTGCCAGCAGTTACTCGAGGGCCTTCAACTATGGCTACACCTTC.

The V gene is TRBV4-1, the J gene TRBJ1-4; a possible D gene is TRBD1 (5 bases). Trimming cost V 5 bases and J 0 bases, with 13 bases left between them. Looked up from germline, CDR1 is MGHRA and CDR2 is YSYEKL. The CDR3 extends over 16 amino acids. The CDR3 spells CASSLRQTSTNEKLFF. CDR3 in DNA: TGCGCCAGCAGCTTACGACAGACCTCAACTAATGAAAAACTGTTTTTT.

The table lists this clone with a count of one. The V gene is TRBV2, the J gene TRBJ2-3; D perhaps matches TRBD1 (6 bases). V was shortened by 6 bases and J by 0 bases, with 10 bases between the two germline ends. Germline loops: CDR1 SNHLY, CDR2 FYNNEI. There are 14 residues in the CDR3. The CDR3 nucleotides are TGTGCCAGCAGGGACAGTCCTAGCACAGATACGCAGTATTTT. The encoded protein is CASRDSPSTDTQYF.

The chain recombines TRBV4-1 with TRBJ1-1; 7 nucleotides agree with TRBD1. V shed 3 bases, J shed 0 bases, and the junction held 4 bases outside the gene matches. In germline, CDR1 is MGHRA, CDR2 YSYEKL. This CDR3 is built from 15 residues. The CDR3 region is CASSQRQGLNTEAFF. The DNA for the CDR3 is TGCGCCAGCAGCCAGCGACAGGGCTTGAACACTGAAGCTTTCTTT.

The chain uses TRBV7-3 and TRBJ2-6, with 7 bases matching TRBD2. This CDR3 spans 18 amino acids. After removal of 2 bases from V and 2 bases from J, the junction contained 9 bases not matched to a gene. Germline loops: CDR1 SGHTA, CDR2 FQGTGA. For the CDR3, the DNA is TGTGCCAGCAGCTTATTAGGGTCCGCGGGGGCTGGGGCCAACGTCCTGACTTTC. It specifies CASSLLGSAGAGANVLTF.

The J gene is TRBJ2-1, the V gene TRBV13; TRBD2 agrees at 8 bases. There are 15 residues in the CDR3. Germline V gene data show CDR1 as PRHDT and CDR2 as FYEKMQ (reference sequence). Trimming cost V 3 bases and J 5 bases; bases outside gene matches: 6. CDR3 DNA sequence: TGTGCCAGCAGCTTTAGCGGGACCAGGGACAATGAGCAGTTCTTC. This translates into CASSFSGTRDNEQFF. The variable domain in full, with the rest retrieved from reference TRBV13 and TRBJ2-1, is AAGVIQSPRHLIKEKRETATLKCYPIPRHDTVYWYQQGPGQDPQFLISFYEKMQSDKGSIPDRFSAQQFSDYHSELNMSSLELGDSALYFCASSFSGTRDNEQFFGPGTRLTVL.

This chain connects TRBV6-5 to TRBJ1-1, with 8 bases that match TRBD1. Germline V gene lookup returns CDR1 MNHEY and CDR2 SVGAGI. This CDR3 is built from 15 residues. J was trimmed by 4 bases and V by 6 bases; bases with no gene match: 10. CDR3 sequence reads: CASRPDRVLPTEAFF. The DNA for the CDR3 is TGTGCCAGCAGGCCGGACAGGGTCCTCCCCACTGAAGCTTTCTTT.

This rearrangement joins TRBV29-1 to TRBJ1-1; 8 nucleotides match TRBD1. The J segment lost 8 bases and the V segment lost 7 bases, leaving 9 bases of the junction unmatched. The CDR3 loop spans 12 amino acids. CDR1 is SQVTM, CDR2 ANQGSEA, per germline. The CDR3 nucleotides read TGCAGCGACTCCATGACAGGGGCGGAAGCTTTCTTT. The encoded protein is CSDSMTGAEAFF. Full variable domain (missing parts from reference TRBV29-1 and TRBJ1-1): SAVISQKPSRDICQRGTSLTIQCQVDSQVTMMFWYRQQPGQSLTLIATANQGSEATYESGFVIDKFPISRPNLTFSTLTVSNMSPEDSSIYLCSDSMTGAEAFFGQGTRLTVV.

J is TRBJ2-7 and V is TRBV14; TRBD2 matches 7 bases. Germline lookup yields CDR1 SGHDN and CDR2 FVKESK. V shed 1 base, J shed 2 bases, and the junction held 2 bases outside the gene matches. CDR3 length: 14 residues. DNA for the CDR3: TGTGCCAGCAGCCAAGCGGGGGGACCCTACGAGCAGTACTTC. Protein: CASSQAGGPYEQYF.

This chain uses TRBV5-1 with TRBJ2-3; D perhaps matches TRBD2 (7 bases). Germline V gene data show CDR1 as SGHRS and CDR2 as YFSETQ. The CDR3 consists of 15 residues. V was clipped by 5 bases and J by 1 base, with 14 bases between them. The CDR3 DNA is TGCGCCAGCAGACGAGTGGGGGGGCGCACAGATACGCAGTATTTT. Translated: CASRRVGGRTDTQYF.

The J gene is TRBJ1-4, the V gene TRBV18; D ambiguous. Germline V lookup: CDR1 KGHSH, CDR2 LQKENI. V lost 4 bases to trimming and J lost 4 bases, with 16 bases between them. The CDR3 consists of 16 residues. The CDR3 region has the DNA TGTGCCAGCTCACTCACGTCGGGTTTCGATAATGAAAAACTGTTTTTT. This gives the protein CASSLTSGFDNEKLFF.

The rearrangement links TRBV28 to TRBJ1-1; D gene uncertain. Germline V gives CDR1 MDHEN, CDR2 SYDVKM. The CDR3 sequence is 13 residues long. Trimming shortened V by 6 bases and J by 0 bases, and 8 bases separated the two germline ends. The DNA of the CDR3 is TGTGCCAGCAGGAGCCATATGAACACTGAAGCTTTCTTT. Its translation: CASRSHMNTEAFF.

V and J are TRBV19 and TRBJ1-5; tentatively, D is TRBD1 (5 bases). The CDR3 runs 16 residues. Trimming removed 7 bases from V and 5 bases from J, with 21 bases in between. CDR1 and CDR2 (germline): LNHDA, SQIVND (reference sequence). CDR3 bases: TGTGCCAGTACCCAATCGACAGCTAGAAGGGATCAGCCCCAGCATTTT. Encoded protein: CASTQSTARRDQPQHF.

This clone was counted once. V gene TRBV3-1 (or the pseudogene TRBV3-2) combines with J gene TRBJ1-3; D is undetermined. V gave up 0 bases and J gave up 1 base, with 7 bases separating them. Germline CDR1 is LGHDT and CDR2 is YNNKEL (reference sequence). There are 15 residues in the CDR3. CDR3 nucleotide sequence: TGTGCCAGCAGCCAAGAAGTGCTATCTGGAAACACCATATATTTT. It yields the protein CASSQEVLSGNTIYF.

This clone turned up a few times. J is TRBJ2-6 and V is TRBV11-2; unclear D gene. The V gene lost 5 bases and the J gene lost 4 bases, with 24 bases spanning the gap. Germline lookup yields CDR1 SGHAT and CDR2 FQNNGV. The CDR3 has 19 residues. CDR3 in amino acids: CASSPRKNARLLGANVLTF. CDR3 nucleotide sequence: TGTGCCAGCAGCCCCAGAAAGAATGCAAGACTTTTGGGGGCCAACGTCCTGACTTTC.